This T cell receptor (beta chain) derives from a study of blood T cell repertoires in COVID-19. On the study more broadly: Sites across the United States, Italy and Spain contributed samples from acute and convalescent COVID-19. The cDNA or gDNA used as material had been derived from T cells, B-cell-depleted T cells, or PBMCs.

In the authors' methods: Cell counts per sample came from amplifying reference gene primers. Only in-frame clones appear in the TCRdb table, and some are missing; sequencing was by immunoSEQ multiplex PCR. That table gives V, J and clone size, and the DNA gave D and trimming. The table shows approximately 76,000 clones, with roughly 86% occurring only once. This CDR3 has 13 residues. Trimming took 4 bases from V and 8 from J, leaving 14 bases between them. The specimen was peripheral blood. The sequence derives from a woman in her sixties or seventies with acute or convalescent COVID-19. This chain links TRBV12-3 or TRBV12-4 with TRBJ1-2; the D is unclear. The CDR3 loop reads CASSYNGEIGYTF. Here the CDR3 DNA reads TGTGCCAGCAGTTATAACGGGGAAATAGGCTACACCTTC.